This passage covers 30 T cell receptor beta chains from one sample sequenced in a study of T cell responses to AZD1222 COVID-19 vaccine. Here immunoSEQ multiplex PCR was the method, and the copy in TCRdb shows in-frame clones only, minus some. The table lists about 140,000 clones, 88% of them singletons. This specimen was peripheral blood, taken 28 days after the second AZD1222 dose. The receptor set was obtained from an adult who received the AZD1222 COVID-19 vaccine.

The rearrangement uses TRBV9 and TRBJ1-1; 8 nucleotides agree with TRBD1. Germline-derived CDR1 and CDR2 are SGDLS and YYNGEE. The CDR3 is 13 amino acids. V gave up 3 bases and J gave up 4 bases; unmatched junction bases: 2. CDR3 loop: CASSDTGGTEAFF. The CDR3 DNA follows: TGTGCCAGCAGCGATACAGGGGGCACTGAAGCTTTCTTT.

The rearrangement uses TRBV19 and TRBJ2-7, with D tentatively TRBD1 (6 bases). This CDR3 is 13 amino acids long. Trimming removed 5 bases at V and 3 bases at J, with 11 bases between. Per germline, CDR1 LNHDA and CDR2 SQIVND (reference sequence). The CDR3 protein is CASSDLQGYEQYF. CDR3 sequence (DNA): TGTGCCAGTAGTGATTTACAGGGCTACGAGCAGTACTTC.

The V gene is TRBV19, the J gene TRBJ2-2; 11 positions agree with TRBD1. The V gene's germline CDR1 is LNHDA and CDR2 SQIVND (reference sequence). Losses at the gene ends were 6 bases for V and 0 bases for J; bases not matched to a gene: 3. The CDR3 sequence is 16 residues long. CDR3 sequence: CASRPGQGANTGELFF. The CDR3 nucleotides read TGTGCCAGTAGACCGGGACAGGGGGCGAACACCGGGGAGCTGTTTTTT.

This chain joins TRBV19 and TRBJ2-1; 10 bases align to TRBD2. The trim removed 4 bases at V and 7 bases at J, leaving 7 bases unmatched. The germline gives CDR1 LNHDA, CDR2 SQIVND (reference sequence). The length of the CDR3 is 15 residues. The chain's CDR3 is CASSTIAGGGNEQFF. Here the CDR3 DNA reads TGTGCCAGTAGTACCATAGCGGGGGGAGGAAATGAGCAGTTCTTC.

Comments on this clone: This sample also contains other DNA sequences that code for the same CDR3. The CDR3 DNA reads TGCAGCGTTGTGGAAGGGGGCACTGAAGCTTTCTTT. Residues: CSVVEGGTEAFF. The V and J genes are TRBV29-1 and TRBJ1-1, with D tentatively TRBD1 (6 bases). Germline-derived CDR1 and CDR2 are SQVTM and ANQGSEA. Between the trimmed V and J ends, which lost 4 bases and 4 bases, there was a span of 10 bases. The CDR3 spans 12 residues.

In nucleotides, the CDR3 is TGTGCCAGCAGCGCTCAGGATTCGGGGGGTCAGCCCCAGCATTTT. This gives the protein CASSAQDSGGQPQHF. This chain connects TRBV9 to TRBJ1-5; D is possibly TRBD1 (5 bases). This CDR3 spans 15 amino acids. Trimming shortened V by 3 bases and J by 6 bases, and 16 bases separated the two germline ends. Germline-derived CDR1 and CDR2 are SGDLS and YYNGEE.

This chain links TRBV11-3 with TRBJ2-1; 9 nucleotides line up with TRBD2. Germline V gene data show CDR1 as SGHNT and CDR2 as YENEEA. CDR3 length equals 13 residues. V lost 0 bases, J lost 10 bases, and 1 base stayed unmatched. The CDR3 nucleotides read TGTGCCAGCAGCTTAGAAGGACTAGCGGAGCAGTTCTTC. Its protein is CASSLEGLAEQFF.

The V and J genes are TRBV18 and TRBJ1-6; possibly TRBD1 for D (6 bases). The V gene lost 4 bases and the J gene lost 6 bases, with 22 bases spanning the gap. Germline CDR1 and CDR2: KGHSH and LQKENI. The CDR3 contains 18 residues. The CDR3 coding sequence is TGTGCCAGCTCACTAACACCGTTACAGGGTCCCCTTAATTCACCCCTCCACTTT. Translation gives CASSLTPLQGPLNSPLHF.

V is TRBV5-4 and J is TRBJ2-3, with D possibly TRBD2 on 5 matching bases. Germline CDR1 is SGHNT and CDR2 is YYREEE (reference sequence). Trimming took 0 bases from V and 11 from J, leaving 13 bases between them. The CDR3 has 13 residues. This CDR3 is CASSLASQRRQYF. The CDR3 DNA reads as TGTGCCAGCAGCTTGGCCTCTCAGCGGAGGCAGTATTTT.

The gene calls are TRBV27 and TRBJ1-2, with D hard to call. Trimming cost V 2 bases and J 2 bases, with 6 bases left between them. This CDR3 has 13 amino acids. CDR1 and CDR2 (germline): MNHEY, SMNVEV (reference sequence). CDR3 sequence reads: CASSLQQNYGYTF. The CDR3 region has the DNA TGTGCCAGCAGTTTACAGCAAAACTATGGCTACACCTTC.

CDR3 in amino acids: CASRFTDTQYF. CDR3 in DNA: TGTGCCAGCAGGTTCACAGATACGCAGTATTTT. The chain links TRBV12-3 or TRBV12-4 to TRBJ2-3; D ambiguous. The V gene lost 6 bases and the J gene lost 2 bases, with 3 bases spanning the gap. The CDR3 is 11 amino acids.

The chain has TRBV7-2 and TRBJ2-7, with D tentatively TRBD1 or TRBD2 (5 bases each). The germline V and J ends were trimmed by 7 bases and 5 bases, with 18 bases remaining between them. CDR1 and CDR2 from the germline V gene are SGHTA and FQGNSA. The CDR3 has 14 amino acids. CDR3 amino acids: CASTPGRTSHEQYF. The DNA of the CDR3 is TGTGCCAGCACACCGGGACGGACATCTCACGAGCAGTACTTC.

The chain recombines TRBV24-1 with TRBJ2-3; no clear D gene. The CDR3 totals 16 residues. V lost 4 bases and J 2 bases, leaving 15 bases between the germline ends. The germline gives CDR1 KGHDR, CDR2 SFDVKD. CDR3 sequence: CATSDRRSTITDTQYF. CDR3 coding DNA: TGTGCCACCAGTGACCGACGGAGCACTATCACAGATACGCAGTATTTT.

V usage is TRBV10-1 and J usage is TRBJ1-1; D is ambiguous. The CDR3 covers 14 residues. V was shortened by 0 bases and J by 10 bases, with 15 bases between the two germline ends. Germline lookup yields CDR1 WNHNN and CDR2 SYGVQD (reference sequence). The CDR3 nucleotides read TGCGCCAGCAGTGAGTCGATACGGTCCGCGGGAGCTTTCTTT. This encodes CASSESIRSAGAFF.

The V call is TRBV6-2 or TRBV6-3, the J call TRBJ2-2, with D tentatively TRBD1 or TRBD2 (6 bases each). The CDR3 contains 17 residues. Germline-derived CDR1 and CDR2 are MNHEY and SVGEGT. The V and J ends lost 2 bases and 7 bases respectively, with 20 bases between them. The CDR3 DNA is TGTGCCAGCAGTTACCAAATCCAGGGGAGGAAAGACGGGGAGCTGTTTTTT. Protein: CASSYQIQGRKDGELFF.

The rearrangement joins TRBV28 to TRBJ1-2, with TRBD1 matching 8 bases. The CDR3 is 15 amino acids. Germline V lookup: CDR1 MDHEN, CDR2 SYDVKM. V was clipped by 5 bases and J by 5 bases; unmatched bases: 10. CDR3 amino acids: CASSPPQGAGYGYTF. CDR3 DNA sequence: TGTGCCAGCAGTCCGCCCCAGGGGGCCGGGTATGGCTACACCTTC.

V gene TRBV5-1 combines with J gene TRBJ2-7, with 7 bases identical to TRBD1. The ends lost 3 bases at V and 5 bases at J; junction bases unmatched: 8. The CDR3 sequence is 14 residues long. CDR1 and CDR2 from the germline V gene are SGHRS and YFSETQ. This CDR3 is CASSSTTGYNEQYF. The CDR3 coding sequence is TGCGCCAGCAGCTCAACGACAGGGTACAACGAGCAGTACTTC.

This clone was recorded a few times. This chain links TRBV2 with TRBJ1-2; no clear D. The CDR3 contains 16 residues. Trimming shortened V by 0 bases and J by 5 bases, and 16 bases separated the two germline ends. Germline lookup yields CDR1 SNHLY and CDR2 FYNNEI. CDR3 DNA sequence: TGTGCCAGCAGTGAAGCGAGTGACCCCAGTAGATATGGCTACACCTTC. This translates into CASSEASDPSRYGYTF.

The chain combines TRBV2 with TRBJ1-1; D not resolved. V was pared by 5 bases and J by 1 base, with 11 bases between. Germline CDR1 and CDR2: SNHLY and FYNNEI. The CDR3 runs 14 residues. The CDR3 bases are TGTGCCAGCAGTCCGCAGCTTGGGAACACTGAAGCTTTCTTT. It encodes CASSPQLGNTEAFF.

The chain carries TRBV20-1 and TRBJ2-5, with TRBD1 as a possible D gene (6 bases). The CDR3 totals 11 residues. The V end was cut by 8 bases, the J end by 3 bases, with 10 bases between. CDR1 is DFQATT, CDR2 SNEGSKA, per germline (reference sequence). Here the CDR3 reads CSRQAEETQYF. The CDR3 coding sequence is TGCAGTCGACAGGCAGAAGAGACCCAGTACTTC.

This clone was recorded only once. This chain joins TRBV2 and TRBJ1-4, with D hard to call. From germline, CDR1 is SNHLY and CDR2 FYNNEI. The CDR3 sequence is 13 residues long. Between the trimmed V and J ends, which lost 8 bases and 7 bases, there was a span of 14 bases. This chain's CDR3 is CASLTEGPEKLFF. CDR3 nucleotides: TGTGCCAGCCTTACGGAGGGTCCTGAAAAACTGTTTTTT.

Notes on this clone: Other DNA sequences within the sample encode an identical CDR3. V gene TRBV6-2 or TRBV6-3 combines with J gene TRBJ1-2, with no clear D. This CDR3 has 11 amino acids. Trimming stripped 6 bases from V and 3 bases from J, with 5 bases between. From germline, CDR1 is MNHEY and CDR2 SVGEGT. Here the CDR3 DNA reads TGTGCCAGCAGCCGAGACTATGGCTACACCTTC. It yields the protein CASSRDYGYTF.

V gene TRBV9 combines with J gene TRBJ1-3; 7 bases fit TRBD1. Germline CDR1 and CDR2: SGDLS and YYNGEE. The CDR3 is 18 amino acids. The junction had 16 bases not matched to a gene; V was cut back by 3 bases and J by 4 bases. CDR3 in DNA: TGTGCCAGCAGCGCCAATACTTATGGGACAGCAAGGGGAAACACCATATATTTT. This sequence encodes CASSANTYGTARGNTIYF.

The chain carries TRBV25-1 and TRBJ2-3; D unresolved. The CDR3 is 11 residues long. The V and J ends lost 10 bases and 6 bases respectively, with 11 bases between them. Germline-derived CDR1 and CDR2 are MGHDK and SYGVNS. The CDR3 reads CATRKSDTQYF. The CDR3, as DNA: TGTGCCACCAGGAAATCGGATACGCAGTATTTT.

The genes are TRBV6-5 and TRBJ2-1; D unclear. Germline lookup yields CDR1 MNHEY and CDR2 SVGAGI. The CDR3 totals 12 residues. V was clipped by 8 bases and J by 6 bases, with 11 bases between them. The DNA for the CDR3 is TGTGCCAGCGGCGAGGACGGCAATGAGCAGTTCTTC. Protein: CASGEDGNEQFF.

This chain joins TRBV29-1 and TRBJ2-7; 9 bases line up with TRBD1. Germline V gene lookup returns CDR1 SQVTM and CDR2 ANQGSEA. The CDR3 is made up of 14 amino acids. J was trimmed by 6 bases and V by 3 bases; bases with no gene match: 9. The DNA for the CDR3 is TGCAGCGTTGACTCCGGGACAGGGATTCGCGAGCAGTACTTC. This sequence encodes CSVDSGTGIREQYF.

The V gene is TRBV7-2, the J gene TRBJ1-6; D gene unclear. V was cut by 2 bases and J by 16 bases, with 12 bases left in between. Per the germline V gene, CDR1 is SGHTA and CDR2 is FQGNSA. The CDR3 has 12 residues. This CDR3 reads CASSLMVSALHF. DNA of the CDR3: TGTGCCAGCAGCTTAATGGTTTCAGCTCTCCACTTT. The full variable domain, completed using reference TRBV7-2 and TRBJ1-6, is GAGVSQSPSNKVTEKGKDVELRCDPISGHTALYWYRQSLGQGLEFLIYFQGNSAPDKSGLPSDRFSAERTGGSVSTLTIQRTQQEDSAVYLCASSLMVSALHFGNGTRLTVT.

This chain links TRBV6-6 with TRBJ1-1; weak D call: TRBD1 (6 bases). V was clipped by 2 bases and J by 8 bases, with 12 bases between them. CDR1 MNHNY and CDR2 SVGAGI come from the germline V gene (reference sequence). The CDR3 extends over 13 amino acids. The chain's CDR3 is CASSYGYRGEAFF. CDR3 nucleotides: TGTGCCAGCAGTTACGGATATAGGGGGGAAGCTTTCTTT.

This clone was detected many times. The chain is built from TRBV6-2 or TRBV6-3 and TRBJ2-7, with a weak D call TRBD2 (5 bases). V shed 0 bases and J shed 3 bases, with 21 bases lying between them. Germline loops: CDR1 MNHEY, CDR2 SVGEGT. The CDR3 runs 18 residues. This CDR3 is CASSYSAAWLKDFYEQYF. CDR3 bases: TGTGCCAGCAGTTACTCGGCAGCATGGCTGAAGGACTTCTACGAGCAGTACTTC.

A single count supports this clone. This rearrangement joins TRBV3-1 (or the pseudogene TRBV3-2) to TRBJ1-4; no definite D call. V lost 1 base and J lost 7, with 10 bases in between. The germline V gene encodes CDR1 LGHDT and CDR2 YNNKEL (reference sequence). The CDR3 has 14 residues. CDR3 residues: CASSQGVSGEKLFF. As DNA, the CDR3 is TGTGCCAGCAGCCAAGGTGTGAGCGGTGAAAAACTGTTTTTT.